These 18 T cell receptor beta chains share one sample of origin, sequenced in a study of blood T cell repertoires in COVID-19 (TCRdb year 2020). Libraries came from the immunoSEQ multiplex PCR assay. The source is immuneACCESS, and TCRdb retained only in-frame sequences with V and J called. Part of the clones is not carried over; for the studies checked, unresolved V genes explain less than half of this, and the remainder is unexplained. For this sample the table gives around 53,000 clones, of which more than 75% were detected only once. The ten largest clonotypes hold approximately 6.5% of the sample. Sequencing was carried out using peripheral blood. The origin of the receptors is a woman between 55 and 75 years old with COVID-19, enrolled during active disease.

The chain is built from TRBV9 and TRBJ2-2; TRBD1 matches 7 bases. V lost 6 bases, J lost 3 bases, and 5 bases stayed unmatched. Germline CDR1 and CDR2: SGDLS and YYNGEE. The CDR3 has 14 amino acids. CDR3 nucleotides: TGTGCCAGCACCGTGACAGGGCACACCGGGGAGCTGTTTTTT. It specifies CASTVTGHTGELFF.

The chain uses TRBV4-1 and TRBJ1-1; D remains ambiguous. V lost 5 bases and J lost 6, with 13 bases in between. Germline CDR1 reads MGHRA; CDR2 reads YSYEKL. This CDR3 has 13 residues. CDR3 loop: CASSGRIVAEAFF. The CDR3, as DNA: TGCGCCAGCAGCGGCAGGATAGTGGCTGAAGCTTTCTTT.

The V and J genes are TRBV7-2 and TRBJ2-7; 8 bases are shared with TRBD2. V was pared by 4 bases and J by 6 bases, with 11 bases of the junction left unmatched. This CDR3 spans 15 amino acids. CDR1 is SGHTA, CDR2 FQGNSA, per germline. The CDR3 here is CASSSSSGLGSEQYF. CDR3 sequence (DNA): TGTGCCAGCAGCTCCTCCTCGGGACTAGGCTCCGAGCAGTACTTC.

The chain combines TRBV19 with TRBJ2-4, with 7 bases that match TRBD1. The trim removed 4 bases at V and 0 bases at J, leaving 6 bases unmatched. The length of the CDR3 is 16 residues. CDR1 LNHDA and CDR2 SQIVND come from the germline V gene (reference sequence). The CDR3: CASSTGQALAKNIQYF. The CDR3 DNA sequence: TGTGCCAGTAGTACCGGACAGGCCCTAGCCAAAAACATTCAGTACTTC.

The CDR3 sequence is CASSRRRGLGDHEKLFF. CDR3 DNA sequence: TGTGCCAGCAGCCGGCGCCGGGGTTTGGGCGATCATGAAAAACTGTTTTTT. V is TRBV11-2 and J is TRBJ1-4; D is undetermined. Trimming took 5 bases from V and 6 from J, leaving 22 bases between them. CDR3 length: 17 amino acids. Germline V gene data show CDR1 as SGHAT and CDR2 as FQNNGV.

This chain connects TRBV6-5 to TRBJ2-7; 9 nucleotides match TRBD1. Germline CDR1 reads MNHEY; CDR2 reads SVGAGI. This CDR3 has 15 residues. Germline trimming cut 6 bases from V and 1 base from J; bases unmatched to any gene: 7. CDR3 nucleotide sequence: TGTGCCAGCAGCGAGGGGACAGGGTTTTCCTACGAGCAGTACTTC. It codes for CASSEGTGFSYEQYF.

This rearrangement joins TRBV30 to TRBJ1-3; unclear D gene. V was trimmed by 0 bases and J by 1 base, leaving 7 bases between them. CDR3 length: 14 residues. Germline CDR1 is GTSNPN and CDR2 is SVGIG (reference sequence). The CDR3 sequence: CAWSVRTSGNTIYF. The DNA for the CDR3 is TGTGCCTGGAGTGTCCGCACTTCTGGAAACACCATATATTTT. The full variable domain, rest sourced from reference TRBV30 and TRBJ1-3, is SQTIHQWPATLVQPVGSPLSLECTVEGTSNPNLYWYRQAAGRGLQLLFYSVGIGQISSEVPQNLSASRPQDRQFILSSKKLLLSDSGFYLCAWSVRTSGNTIYFGEGSWLTVV.

In DNA, the CDR3 is TGTGCCACCAGCAGAGATTCGCCACAGAGCAATCAGCCCCAGCATTTT. Translating it yields CATSRDSPQSNQPQHF. J is TRBJ1-5 and V is TRBV15, with D unresolved. The CDR3 is made up of 16 amino acids. Germline loops: CDR1 LNHNV, CDR2 YYDKDF (reference sequence). The V gene lost 0 bases and the J gene lost 1 base, with 10 bases spanning the gap.

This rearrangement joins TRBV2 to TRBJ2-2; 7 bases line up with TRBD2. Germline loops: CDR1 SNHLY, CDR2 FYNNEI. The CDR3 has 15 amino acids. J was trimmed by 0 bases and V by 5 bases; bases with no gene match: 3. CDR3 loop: CASSFLAANTGELFF. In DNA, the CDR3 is TGTGCCAGCAGTTTTCTAGCGGCGAACACCGGGGAGCTGTTTTTT.

The DNA for the CDR3 is TGTGCCAGTAGTATAGGACTCGACAGGGCCCAAATGGAGCAGTACTTC. Protein: CASSIGLDRAQMEQYF. The chain joins TRBV19 to TRBJ2-7, with 7 nucleotides matching TRBD1. There are 16 residues in the CDR3. Germline CDR1 and CDR2: LNHDA and SQIVND (reference sequence). V trimming: 1 base; J trimming: 7 bases; junction bases outside the gene matches: 13.

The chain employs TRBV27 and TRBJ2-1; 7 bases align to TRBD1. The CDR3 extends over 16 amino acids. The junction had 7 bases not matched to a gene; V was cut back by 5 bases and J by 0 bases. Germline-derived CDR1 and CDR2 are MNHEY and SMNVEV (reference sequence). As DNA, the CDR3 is TGTGCCAGCAGTGTAAGGGGGCAGAGCTCCTACAATGAGCAGTTCTTC. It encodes CASSVRGQSSYNEQFF.

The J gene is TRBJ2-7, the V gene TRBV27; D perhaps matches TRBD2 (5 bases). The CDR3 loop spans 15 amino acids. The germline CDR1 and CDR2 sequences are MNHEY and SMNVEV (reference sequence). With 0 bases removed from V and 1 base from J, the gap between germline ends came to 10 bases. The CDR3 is CASSLSYPGSYEQYF. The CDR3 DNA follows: TGTGCCAGCAGTTTATCGTACCCGGGATCCTACGAGCAGTACTTC.

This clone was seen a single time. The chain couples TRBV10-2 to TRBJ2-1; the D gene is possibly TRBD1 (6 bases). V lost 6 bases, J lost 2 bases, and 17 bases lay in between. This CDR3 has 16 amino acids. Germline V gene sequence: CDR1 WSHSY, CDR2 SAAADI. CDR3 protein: CASSDETGHPYNEQFF. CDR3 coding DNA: TGCGCCAGCAGCGATGAAACGGGACATCCCTACAATGAGCAGTTCTTC.

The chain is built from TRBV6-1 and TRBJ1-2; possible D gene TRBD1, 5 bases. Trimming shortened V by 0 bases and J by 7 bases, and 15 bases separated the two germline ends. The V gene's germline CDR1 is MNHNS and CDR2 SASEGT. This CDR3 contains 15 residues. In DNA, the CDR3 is TGTGCCAGCAGTGAAGCCGGGGGACGCCCGGGTGGCTACACCTTC. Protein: CASSEAGGRPGGYTF.

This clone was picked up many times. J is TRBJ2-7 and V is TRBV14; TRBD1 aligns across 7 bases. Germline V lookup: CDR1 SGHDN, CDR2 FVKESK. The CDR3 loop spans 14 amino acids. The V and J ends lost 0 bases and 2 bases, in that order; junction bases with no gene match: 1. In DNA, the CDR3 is TGTGCCAGCAGCCAAGAAGGGACAGCCTACGAGCAGTACTTC. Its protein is CASSQEGTAYEQYF.

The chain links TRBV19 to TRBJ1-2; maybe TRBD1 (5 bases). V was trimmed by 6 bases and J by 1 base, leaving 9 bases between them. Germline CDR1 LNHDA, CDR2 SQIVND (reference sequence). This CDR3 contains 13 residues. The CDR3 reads CASRKTVNYGYTF. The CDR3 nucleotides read TGTGCCAGTAGGAAGACAGTTAACTATGGCTACACCTTC.

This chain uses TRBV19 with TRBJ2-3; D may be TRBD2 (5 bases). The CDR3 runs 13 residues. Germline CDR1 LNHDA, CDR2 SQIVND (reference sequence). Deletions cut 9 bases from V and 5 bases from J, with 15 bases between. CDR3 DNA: TGTGCCAGCACCCGTTACCGGGGAGATACGCAGTATTTT. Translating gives CASTRYRGDTQYF.

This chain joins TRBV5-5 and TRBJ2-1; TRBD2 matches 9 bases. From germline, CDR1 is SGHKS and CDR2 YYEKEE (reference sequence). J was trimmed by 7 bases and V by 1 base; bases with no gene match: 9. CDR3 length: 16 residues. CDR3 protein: CASSLTAGGPGNEQFF. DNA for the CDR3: TGTGCCAGCAGCTTGACGGCGGGAGGGCCAGGGAATGAGCAGTTCTTC. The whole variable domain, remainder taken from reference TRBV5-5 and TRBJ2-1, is DAGVTQSPTHLIKTRGQQVTLRCSPISGHKSVSWYQQVLGQGPQFIFQYYEKEERGRGNFPDRFSARQFPNYSSELNVNALLLGDSALYLCASSLTAGGPGNEQFFGPGTRLTVL.